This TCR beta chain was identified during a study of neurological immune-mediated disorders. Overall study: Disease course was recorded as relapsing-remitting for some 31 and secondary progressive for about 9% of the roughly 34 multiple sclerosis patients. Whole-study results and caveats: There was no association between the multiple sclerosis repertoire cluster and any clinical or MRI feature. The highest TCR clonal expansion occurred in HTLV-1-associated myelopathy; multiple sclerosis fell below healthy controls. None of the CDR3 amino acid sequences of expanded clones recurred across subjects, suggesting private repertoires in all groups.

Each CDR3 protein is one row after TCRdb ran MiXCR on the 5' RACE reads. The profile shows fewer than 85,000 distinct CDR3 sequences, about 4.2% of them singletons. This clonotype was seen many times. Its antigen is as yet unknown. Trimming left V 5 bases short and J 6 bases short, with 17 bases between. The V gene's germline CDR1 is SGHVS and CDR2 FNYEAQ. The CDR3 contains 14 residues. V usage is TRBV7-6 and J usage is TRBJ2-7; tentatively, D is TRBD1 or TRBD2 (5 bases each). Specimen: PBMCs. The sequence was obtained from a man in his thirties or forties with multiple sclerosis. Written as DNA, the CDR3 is TGTGCCAGCAGCCCAGTTGGGGGTGGAGGCGAGCAGTACTTC. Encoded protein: CASSPVGGGGEQYF. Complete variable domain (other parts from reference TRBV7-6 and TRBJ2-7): GAGVSQSPRYKVTKRGQDVALRCDPISGHVSLYWYRQALGQGPEFLTYFNYEAQQDKSGLPNDRFSAERPEGSISTLTIQRTEQRDSAMYRCASSPVGGGGEQYFGPGTRLTVT.